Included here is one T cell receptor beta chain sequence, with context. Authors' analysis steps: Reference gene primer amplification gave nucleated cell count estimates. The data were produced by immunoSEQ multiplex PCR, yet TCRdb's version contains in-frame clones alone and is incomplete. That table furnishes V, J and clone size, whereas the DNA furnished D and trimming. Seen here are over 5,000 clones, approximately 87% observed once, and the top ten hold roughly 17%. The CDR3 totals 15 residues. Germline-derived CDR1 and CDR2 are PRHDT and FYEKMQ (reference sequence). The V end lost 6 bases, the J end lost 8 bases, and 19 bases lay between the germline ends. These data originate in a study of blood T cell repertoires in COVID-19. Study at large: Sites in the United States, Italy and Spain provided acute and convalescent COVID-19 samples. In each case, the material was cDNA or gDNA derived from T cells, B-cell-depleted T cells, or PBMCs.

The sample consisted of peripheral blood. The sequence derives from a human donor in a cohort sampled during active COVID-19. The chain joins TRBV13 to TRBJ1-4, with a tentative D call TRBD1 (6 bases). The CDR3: CASRERGAGNEKLFF. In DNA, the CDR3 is TGTGCCAGCAGAGAGCGGGGGGCCGGAAACGAAAAACTGTTTTTT.